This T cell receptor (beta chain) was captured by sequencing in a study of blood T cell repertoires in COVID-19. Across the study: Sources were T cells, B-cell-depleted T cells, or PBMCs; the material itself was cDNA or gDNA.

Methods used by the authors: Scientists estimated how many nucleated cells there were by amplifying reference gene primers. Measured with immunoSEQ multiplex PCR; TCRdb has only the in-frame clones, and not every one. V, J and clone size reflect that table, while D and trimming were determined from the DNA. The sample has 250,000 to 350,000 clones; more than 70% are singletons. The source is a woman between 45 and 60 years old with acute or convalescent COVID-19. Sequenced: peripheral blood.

CDR3 nucleotides: TGCGCCAGCAGCTTCCCAGGGGGAGACCCGAACACTGAAGCTTTCTTT. This codes for CASSFPGGDPNTEAFF. The V and J genes are TRBV5-1 and TRBJ1-1; 7 nucleotides align to TRBD1. CDR1 and CDR2 from the germline V gene are SGHRS and YFSETQ. V shed 2 bases, J shed 1 base, and the junction held 8 bases outside the gene matches. This CDR3 is built from 16 residues.